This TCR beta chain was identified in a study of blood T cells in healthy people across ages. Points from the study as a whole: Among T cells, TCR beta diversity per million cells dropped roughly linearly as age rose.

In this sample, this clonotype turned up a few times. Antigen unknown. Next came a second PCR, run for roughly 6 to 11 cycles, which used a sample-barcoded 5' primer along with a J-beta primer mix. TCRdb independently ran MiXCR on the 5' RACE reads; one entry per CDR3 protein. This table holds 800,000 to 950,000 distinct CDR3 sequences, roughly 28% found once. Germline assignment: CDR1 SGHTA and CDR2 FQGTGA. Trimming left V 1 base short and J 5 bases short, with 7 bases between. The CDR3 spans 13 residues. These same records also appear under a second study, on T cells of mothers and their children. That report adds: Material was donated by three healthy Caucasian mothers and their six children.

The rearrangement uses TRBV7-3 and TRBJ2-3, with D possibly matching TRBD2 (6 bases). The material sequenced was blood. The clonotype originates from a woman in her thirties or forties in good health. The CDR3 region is CASSLRGVDTQYF. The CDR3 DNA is TGTGCCAGCAGCTTAAGGGGGGTAGATACGCAGTATTTT.